This TCR beta chain was recorded in a study of blood T cell repertoires in COVID-19. Background on the study: Acute and convalescent COVID-19 samples came from the United States, Italy and Spain.

The CDR3 covers 16 residues. The V gene end was trimmed by 5 bases and the J gene end by 3 bases; junction bases not matched to a gene: 8. Germline V lookup: CDR1 KGHSH, CDR2 LQKENI. The study assigned cohorts using participant-reported clinical history. Cohort 3 donors were reported recovered after two negative PCRs, clearance, or symptom resolution. Authors' processing steps: Nucleated cell number was recorded as an estimate derived from reference gene primer amplification. Here immunoSEQ multiplex PCR was the method, and the copy in TCRdb shows in-frame clones only, minus some. V and J calls plus clone size are reproduced from that table; the DNA served to infer D and trimming. Of 490,000 or so clones listed, less than 90% are singletons. This clone was observed a single time.

The source of this sequence is a woman aged 55-70 years who had recovered from COVID-19. This chain links TRBV18 with TRBJ2-2; 8 bases map to TRBD1. Material: PBMCs or T cells enriched from blood (not recorded which). The CDR3: CASSADRGLDTGELFF. The DNA of the CDR3 is TGTGCCAGCTCAGCCGACAGGGGATTAGACACCGGGGAGCTGTTTTTT. The whole variable domain, remainder taken from reference TRBV18 and TRBJ2-2, is NAGVMQNPRHLVRRRGQEARLRCSPMKGHSHVYWYRQLPEEGLKFMVYLQKENIIDESGMPKERFSAEFPKEGPSILRIQQVVRGDSAAYFCASSADRGLDTGELFFGEGSRLTVL.